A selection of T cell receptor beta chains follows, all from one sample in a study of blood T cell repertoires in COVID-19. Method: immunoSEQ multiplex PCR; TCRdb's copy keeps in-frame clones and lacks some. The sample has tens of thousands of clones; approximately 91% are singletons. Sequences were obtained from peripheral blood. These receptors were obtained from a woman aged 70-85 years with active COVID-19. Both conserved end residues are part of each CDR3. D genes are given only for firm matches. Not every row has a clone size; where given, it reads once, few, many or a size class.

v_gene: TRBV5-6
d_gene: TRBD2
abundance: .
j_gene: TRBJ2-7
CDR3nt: TGTGCCAGCAGCTTCGAACTAGCGGGAGCCGCCTACGAGCAGTACTTC
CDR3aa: CASSFELAGAAYEQYF

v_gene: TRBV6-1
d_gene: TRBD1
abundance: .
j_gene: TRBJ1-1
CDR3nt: TGTGCCAGCAGTGAAGAGACAGGGATAAACACTGAAGCTTTCTTT
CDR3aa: CASSEETGINTEAFF

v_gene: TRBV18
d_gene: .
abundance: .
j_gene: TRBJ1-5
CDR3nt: TGTGCCAGCTCGCCCTCGGGACATCTGAGGAGTAGTAGCAATCAGCCCCAGCATTTT
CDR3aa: CASSPSGHLRSSSNQPQHF

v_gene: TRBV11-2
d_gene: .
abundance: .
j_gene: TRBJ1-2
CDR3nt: TGTGCCAGCAGCTTAGGGGGGGGTGCGCCTGGCTACACCTTC
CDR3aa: CASSLGGGAPGYTF

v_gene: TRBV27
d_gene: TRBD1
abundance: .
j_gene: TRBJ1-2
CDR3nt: TGTGCCAGCAGTTCCTCCGGGACAGGGGACTATGGCTACACCTTC
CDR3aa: CASSSSGTGDYGYTF

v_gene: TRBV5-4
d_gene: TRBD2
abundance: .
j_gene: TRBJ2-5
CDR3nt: TGTGCCAGCAGCCGGACTAGCGGACTACAAGAGACCCAGTACTTC
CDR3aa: CASSRTSGLQETQYF

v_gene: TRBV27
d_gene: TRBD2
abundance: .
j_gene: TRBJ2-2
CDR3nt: TGTGCCAGCAGTTTAAGACTAGCGCGATCCACCGGGGAGCTGTTTTTT
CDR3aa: CASSLRLARSTGELFF

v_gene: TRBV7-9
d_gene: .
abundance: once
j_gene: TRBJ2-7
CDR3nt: TGTGCCAGCAGCTTGCCCTGGACTACCAGGAACGAGCAGTACTTC
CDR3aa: CASSLPWTTRNEQYF

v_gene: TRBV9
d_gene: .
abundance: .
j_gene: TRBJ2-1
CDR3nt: TGTGCCAGCAGCGGGAGACTAATGAGCTCCTACAATGAGCAGTTCTTC
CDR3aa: CASSGRLMSSYNEQFF

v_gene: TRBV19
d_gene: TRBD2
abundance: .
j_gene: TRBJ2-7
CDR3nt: TGTGCCAGTAGTATCGGGACTAGCGGGCTCTACGAGCAGTACTTC
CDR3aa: CASSIGTSGLYEQYF

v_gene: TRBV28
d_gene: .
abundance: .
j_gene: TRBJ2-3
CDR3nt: TGTGCCAGCCACAGGATAAGCACAGATACGCAGTATTTT
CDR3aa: CASHRISTDTQYF

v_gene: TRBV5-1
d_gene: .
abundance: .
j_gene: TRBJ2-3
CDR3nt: TGCGCCAGCAGCTTGGGGCGGCGAGATACGCAGTATTTT
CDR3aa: CASSLGRRDTQYF

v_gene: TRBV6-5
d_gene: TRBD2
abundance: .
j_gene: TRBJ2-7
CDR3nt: TGTGCCACCGGGACTAGCGGTTCCTACGAGCAGTACTTC
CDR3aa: CATGTSGSYEQYF

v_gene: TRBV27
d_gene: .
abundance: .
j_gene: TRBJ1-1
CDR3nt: TGTGCCAGCAGTTTATCTCCGGGGAACACTGAAGCTTTCTTT
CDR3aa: CASSLSPGNTEAFF

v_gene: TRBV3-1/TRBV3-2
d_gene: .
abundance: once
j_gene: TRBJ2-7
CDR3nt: TGTGCCAGCAGCCAAGCTGGGCCTTTAACCTACGAGCAGTACTTC
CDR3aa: CASSQAGPLTYEQYF

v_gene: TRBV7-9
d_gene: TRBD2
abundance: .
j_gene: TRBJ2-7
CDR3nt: TGTGCCAGCAGCTTAGGTGGCGGACTAGGGGACGAGCAGTACTTC
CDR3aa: CASSLGGGLGDEQYF

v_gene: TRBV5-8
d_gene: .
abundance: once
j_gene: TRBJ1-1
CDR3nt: TGTGCCAGCAGCTTGTTCGGGGGGAGGAGCACTGAAGCTTTCTTT
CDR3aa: CASSLFGGRSTEAFF

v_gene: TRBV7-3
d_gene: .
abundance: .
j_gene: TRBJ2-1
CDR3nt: TGTGCCAGCAGCTTGGCTCGCTACAATGAGCAGTTCTTC
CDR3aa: CASSLARYNEQFF

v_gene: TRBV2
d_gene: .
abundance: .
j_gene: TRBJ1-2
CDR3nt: TGTGCCAGCAAATTGACACATAACTATGGCTACACCTTC
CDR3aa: CASKLTHNYGYTF

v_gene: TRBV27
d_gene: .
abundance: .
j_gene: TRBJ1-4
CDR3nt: TGTGCCAGCTCTGGGGGGACAACTAATGAAAAACTGTTTTTT
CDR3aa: CASSGGTTNEKLFF

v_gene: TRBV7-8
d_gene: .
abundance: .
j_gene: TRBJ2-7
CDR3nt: TGTGCCAGCAGCCCCCAAAGGACTCTCTTCTACGAGCAGTACTTC
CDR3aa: CASSPQRTLFYEQYF

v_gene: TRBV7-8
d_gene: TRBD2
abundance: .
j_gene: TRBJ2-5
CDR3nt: TGTGCCAGCAAGACCGGGACTAGCGGGAACCAAGAGACCCAGTACTTC
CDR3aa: CASKTGTSGNQETQYF

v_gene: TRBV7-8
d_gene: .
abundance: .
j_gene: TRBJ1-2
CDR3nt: TGTGCCAGCAGCTTAGGTCTCAGTCGCGGGGTGATACGCTACACCTTC
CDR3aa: CASSLGLSRGVIRYTF

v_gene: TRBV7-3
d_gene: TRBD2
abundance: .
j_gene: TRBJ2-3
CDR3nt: TGTGCCAGCAGCTTAAATGGCGGGAGTTTGGCAGATACGCAGTATTTT
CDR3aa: CASSLNGGSLADTQYF

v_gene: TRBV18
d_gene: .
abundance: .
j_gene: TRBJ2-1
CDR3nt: TGTGCCAGCTCACCAGAGGCGCCGGGAGTGGGGATAAATGAGCAGTTCTTC
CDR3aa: CASSPEAPGVGINEQFF

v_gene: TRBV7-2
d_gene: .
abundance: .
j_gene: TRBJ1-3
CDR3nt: TGTGCCAGCAGCTCGAGTCCTGGGGGCTTTGGAAACACCATATATTTT
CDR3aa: CASSSSPGGFGNTIYF

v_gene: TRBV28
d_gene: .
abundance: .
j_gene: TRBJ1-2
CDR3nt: TGTGCCAGCAGTTTAAGGTCAGGCCGAACGGGGAACTATGGCTACACCTTC
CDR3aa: CASSLRSGRTGNYGYTF

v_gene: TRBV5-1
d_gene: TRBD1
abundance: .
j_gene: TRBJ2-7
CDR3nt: TGCGCCAGCAGCCTACAGGGACAGGGCTATGATCTGAGCTACGAGCAGTACTTC
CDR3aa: CASSLQGQGYDLSYEQYF

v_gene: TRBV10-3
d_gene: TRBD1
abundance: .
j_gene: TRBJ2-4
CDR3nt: TGTGCCATCAGTGAGGGTACAGGGGGCCGAAAAAACATTCAGTACTTC
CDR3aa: CAISEGTGGRKNIQYF

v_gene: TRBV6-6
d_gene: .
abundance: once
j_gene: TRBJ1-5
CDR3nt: TGTGCCAGCAGTTACCCAGGGGTGGTCAATCAGCCCCAGCATTTT
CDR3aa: CASSYPGVVNQPQHF

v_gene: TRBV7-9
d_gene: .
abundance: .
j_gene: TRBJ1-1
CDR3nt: TGTGCCAGCAGCTCAAGGTCGGGCAGTACTAGCCCTGAAGCTTTCTTT
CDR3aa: CASSSRSGSTSPEAFF

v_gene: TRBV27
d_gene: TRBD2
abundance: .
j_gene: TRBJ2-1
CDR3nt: TGTGCCAGCAAGGGCGGGAGGGCCTACAATGAGCAGTTCTTC
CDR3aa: CASKGGRAYNEQFF

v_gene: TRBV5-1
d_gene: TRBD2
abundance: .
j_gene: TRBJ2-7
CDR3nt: TGCGCCAGCAGCTCGAACGAACTAGCGGGAGGGCCTGGGCAGTACTTC
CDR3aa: CASSSNELAGGPGQYF

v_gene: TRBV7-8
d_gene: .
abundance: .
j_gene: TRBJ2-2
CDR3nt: TGTGCCAGCACCCTAGGGGGTTACACCGGGGAGCTGTTTTTT
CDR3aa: CASTLGGYTGELFF

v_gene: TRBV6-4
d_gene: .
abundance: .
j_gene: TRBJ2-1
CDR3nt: TGTGCCAGCAGTAGGACGGGTTCCGCGGGCAATGAGCAGTTCTTC
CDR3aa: CASSRTGSAGNEQFF

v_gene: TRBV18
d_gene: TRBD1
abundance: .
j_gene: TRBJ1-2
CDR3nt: TGTGCCAGCTCACCACAGGGACAGGGATATGGCTACACCTTC
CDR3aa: CASSPQGQGYGYTF

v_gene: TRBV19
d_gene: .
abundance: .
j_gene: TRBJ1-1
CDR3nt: TGTGCCAGTAGTAGCCTGGCAGGTGAGACTGAAGCTTTCTTT
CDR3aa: CASSSLAGETEAFF

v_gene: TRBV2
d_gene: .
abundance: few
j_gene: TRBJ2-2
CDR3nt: TGTGCCAGCAGTGTCCCCAACCGGGATAACCTTCCGAACACCGGGGAGCTGTTTTTT
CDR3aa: CASSVPNRDNLPNTGELFF

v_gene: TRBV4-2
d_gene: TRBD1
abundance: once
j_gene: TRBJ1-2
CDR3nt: TGTGCCAGCAGCCATGCCCCGGGACAGGGTAACTATGGCTACACCTTC
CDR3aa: CASSHAPGQGNYGYTF

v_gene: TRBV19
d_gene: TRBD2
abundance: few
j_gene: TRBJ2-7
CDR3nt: TGTGCCAGTAGCGCAAGCGGGGGGGGGATCGGCGAGCAGTACTTC
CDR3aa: CASSASGGGIGEQYF

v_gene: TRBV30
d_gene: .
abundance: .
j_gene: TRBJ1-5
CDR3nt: TGTGCCTGGACGGGTGATGGCAATCAGCCCCAGCATTTT
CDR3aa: CAWTGDGNQPQHF

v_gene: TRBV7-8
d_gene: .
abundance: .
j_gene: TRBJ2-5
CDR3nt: TGTGCCAGCTACCCGACTCCCGGGGTGGCAGGAGAGACCCAGTACTTC
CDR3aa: CASYPTPGVAGETQYF

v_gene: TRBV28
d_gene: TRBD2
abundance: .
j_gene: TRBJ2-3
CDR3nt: TGTGCCAGCAGTCCAGCAGGACTAGCGGTCAGACGAGATACGCAGTATTTT
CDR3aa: CASSPAGLAVRRDTQYF

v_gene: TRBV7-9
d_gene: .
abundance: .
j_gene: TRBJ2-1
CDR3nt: TGTGCCAGCAGCTCCGGGATGCACCGGTTCTTC
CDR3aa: CASSSGMHRFF

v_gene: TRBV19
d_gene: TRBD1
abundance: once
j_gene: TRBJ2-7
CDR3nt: TGTGCCAGTAGTTCGCGACAGGGGACCTACGAGCAGTACTTC
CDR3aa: CASSSRQGTYEQYF

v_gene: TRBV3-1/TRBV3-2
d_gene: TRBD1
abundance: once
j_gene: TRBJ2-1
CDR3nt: TGTGCCAGCAGCCAAGTCGGACAGGGGGGTGAGCAGTTCTTC
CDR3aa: CASSQVGQGGEQFF

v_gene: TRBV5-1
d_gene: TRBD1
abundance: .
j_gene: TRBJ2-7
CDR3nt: TGCGCCAGCAGCTTGGAACAGGGGTACGAGCAGTACTTC
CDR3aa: CASSLEQGYEQYF

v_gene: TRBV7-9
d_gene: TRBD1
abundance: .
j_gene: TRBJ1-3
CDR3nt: TGTGCCAGCAGCTTTACACGGGGACAGTACCTCTCTGGAAACACCATATATTTT
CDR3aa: CASSFTRGQYLSGNTIYF

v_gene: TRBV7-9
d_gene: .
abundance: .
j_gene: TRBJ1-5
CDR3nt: TGTGCCAGCAGCCCGGCAGGGAACAATCAGCCCCAGCATTTT
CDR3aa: CASSPAGNNQPQHF

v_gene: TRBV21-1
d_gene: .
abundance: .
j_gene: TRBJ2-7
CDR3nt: TGTGCCAGCACCCGGACAGGCTCCTACGAGCAGTACTTC
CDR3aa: CASTRTGSYEQYF

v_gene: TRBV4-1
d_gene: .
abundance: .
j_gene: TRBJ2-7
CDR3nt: TGCGCCAGCAGCCAAGTTCAGGGAGGCCGGCCCTACGAGCAGTACTTC
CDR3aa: CASSQVQGGRPYEQYF

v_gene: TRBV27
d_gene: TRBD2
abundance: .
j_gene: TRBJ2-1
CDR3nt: TGTGCCAGCAGTTCAGCCGGGACTAGCGGTCACAATGAGCAGTTCTTC
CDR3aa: CASSSAGTSGHNEQFF

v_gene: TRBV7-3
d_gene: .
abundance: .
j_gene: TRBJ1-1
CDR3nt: TGTGCCAGCAGCCCAGGAACGAACACTGAAGCTTTCTTT
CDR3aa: CASSPGTNTEAFF

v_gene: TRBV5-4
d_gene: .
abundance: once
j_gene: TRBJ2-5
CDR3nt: TGTGCCAGCAGCTTGGGTCAGGGCTTAGGCCAAGAGACCCAGTACTTC
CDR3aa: CASSLGQGLGQETQYF

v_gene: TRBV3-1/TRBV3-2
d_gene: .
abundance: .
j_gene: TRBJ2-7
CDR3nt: TGTGCCAGCAGCCAAGAGGGCCAGGGGAAGCAGTACTTC
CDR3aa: CASSQEGQGKQYF

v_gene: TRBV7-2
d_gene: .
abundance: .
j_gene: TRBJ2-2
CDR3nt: TGTGCCAGCAGCTTAGCCGCAGGGGACACCGGGGAGCTGTTTTTT
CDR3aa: CASSLAAGDTGELFF

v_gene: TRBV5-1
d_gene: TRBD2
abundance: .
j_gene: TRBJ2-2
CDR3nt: TGCGCCAGCAGCCCCTCGGGGGGGTCGAGCACCGGGGAGCTGTTTTTT
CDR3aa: CASSPSGGSSTGELFF

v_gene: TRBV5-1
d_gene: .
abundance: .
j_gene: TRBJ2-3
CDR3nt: TGCGCCAGCAGCTTTAGCGTTGGCGGCACAGATACGCAGTATTTT
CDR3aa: CASSFSVGGTDTQYF